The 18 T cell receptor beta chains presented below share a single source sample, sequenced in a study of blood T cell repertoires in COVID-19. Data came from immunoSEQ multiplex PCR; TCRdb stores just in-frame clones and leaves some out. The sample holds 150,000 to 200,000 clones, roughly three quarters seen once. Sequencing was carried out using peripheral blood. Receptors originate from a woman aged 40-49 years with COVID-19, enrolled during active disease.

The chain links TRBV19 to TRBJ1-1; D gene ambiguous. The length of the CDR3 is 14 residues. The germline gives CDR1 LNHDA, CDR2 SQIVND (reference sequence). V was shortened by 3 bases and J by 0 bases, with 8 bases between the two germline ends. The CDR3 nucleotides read TGTGCCAGTAGTATTGAGGTTATGAACACTGAAGCTTTCTTT. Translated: CASSIEVMNTEAFF.

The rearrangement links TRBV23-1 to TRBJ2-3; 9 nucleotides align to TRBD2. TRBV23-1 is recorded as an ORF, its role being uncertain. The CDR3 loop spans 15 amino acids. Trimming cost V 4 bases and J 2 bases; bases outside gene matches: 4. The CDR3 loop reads CASSRRTSVTDTQYF. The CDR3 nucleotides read TGCGCCAGCAGTCGAAGGACTAGCGTCACAGATACGCAGTATTTT.

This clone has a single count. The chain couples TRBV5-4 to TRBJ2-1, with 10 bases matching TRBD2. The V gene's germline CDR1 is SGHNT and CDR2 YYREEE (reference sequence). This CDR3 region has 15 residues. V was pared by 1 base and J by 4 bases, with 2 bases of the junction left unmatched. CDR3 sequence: CASSLTSGIYNEQFF. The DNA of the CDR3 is TGTGCCAGCAGCTTGACTAGCGGGATTTACAATGAGCAGTTCTTC. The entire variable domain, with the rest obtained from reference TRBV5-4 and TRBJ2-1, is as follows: ETGVTQSPTHLIKTRGQQVTLRCSSQSGHNTVSWYQQALGQGPQFIFQYYREEENGRGNFPPRFSGLQFPNYSSELNVNALELDDSALYLCASSLTSGIYNEQFFGPGTRLTVL.

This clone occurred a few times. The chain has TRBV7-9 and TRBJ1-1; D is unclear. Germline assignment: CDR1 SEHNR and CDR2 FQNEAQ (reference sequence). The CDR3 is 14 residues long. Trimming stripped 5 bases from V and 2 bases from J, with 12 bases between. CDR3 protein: CASSPVQRNTEAFF. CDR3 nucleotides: TGTGCCAGCAGCCCCGTCCAGCGTAACACTGAAGCTTTCTTT.

CDR3 sequence reads: CASSPRLGGTNEKLFF. The CDR3 bases are TGTGCCAGCTCACCACGTTTGGGGGGGACAAATGAAAAACTGTTTTTT. The V gene is TRBV18, the J gene TRBJ1-4; tentatively, D is TRBD1 (6 bases). The CDR3 totals 16 residues. The V gene lost 1 base and the J gene lost 5 bases, with 14 bases spanning the gap. Looked up from germline, CDR1 is KGHSH and CDR2 is LQKENI.

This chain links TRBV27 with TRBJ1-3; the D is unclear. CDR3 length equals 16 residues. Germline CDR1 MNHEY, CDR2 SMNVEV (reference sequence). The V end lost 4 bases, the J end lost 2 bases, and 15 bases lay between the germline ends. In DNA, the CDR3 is TGTGCCAGCAGTTCACGGGGTAATTTGGCTGGAAACACCATATATTTT. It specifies CASSSRGNLAGNTIYF.

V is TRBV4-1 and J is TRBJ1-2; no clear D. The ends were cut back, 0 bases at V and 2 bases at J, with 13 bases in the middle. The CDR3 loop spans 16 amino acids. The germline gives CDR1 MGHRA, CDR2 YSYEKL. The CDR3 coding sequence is TGCGCCAGCAGCCAAGAACGGCGGGGAGGGAACTATGGCTACACCTTC. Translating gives CASSQERRGGNYGYTF.

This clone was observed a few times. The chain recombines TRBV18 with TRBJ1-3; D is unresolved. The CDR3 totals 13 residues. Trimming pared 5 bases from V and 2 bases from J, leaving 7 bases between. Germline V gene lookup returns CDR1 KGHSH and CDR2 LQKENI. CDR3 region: CASSAGAGNTIYF. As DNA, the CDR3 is TGTGCCAGCTCAGCCGGGGCTGGAAACACCATATATTTT.

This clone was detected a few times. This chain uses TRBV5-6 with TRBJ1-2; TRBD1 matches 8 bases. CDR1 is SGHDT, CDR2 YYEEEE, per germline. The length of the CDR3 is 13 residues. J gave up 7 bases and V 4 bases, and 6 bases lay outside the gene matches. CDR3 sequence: CASSLTGVVGYTF. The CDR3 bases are TGTGCCAGCAGCCTGACAGGGGTGGTTGGCTACACCTTC.

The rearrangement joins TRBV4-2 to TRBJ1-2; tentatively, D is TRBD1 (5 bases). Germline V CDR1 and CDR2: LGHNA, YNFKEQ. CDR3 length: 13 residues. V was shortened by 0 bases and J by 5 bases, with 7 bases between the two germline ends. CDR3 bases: TGTGCCAGCAGCCAAGATGGGGGGTATGGCTACACCTTC. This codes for CASSQDGGYGYTF.

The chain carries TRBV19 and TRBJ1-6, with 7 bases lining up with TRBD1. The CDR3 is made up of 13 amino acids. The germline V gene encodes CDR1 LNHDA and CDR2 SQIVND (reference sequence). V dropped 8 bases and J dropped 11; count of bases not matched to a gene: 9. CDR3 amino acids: CASLQGSGTPLHF. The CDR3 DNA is TGTGCCAGTCTACAGGGGTCAGGGACACCCCTCCACTTT.

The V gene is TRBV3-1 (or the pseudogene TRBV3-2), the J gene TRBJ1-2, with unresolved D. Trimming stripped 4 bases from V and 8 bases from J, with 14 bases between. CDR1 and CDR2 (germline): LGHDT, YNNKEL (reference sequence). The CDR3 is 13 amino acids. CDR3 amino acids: CASSPTQSQGYTF. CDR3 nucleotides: TGTGCCAGCAGCCCCACGCAATCCCAGGGCTACACCTTC.

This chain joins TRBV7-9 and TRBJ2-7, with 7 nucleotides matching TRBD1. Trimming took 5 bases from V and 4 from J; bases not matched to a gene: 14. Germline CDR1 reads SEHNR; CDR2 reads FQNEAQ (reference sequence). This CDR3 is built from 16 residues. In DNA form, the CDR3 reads TGTGCCAGCAGCCAAAGCGCCGGGACAGCAAAATACGAGCAGTACTTC. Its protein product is CASSQSAGTAKYEQYF.

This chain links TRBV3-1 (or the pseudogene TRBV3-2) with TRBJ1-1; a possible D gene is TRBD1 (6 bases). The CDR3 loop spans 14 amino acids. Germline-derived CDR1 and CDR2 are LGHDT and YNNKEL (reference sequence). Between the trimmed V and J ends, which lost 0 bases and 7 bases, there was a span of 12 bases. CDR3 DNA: TGTGCCAGCAGCCAAGAAGGGGGTACGATTGAAGCTTTCTTT. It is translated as CASSQEGGTIEAFF.

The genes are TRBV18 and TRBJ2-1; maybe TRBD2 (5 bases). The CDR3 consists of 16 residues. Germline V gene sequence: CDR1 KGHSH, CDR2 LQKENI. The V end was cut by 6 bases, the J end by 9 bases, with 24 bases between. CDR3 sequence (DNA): TGTGCCAGCTCTTCCAAATCTCAGGATTTGAGGGCTGAGCAGTTCTTC. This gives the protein CASSSKSQDLRAEQFF.

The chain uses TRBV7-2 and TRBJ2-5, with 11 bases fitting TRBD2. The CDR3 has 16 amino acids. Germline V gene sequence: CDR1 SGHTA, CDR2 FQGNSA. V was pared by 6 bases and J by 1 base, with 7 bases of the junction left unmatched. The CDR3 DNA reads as TGTGCCAGCAGTTCCCGGACTAGCGGGTTCCAAGAGACCCAGTACTTC. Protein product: CASSSRTSGFQETQYF.

For the CDR3, the DNA is TGCAGCGTCAGGCGGGAGATTCAGAACGGGGAGCTGTTTTTT. Translation gives CSVRREIQNGELFF. This chain connects TRBV29-1 to TRBJ2-2; 7 nucleotides line up with TRBD2. Germline CDR1 is SQVTM and CDR2 is ANQGSEA. The CDR3 runs to 14 residues. Losses at the gene ends were 6 bases for V and 7 bases for J; bases not matched to a gene: 11.

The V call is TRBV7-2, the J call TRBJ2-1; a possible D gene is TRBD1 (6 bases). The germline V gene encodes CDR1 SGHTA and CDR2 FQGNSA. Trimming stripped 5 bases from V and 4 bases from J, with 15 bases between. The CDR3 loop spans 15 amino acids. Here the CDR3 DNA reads TGTGCCAGCAGCAACGGGGACACGAGGTACAATGAGCAGTTCTTC. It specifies CASSNGDTRYNEQFF.